These T cell receptor beta chains were read from a single sample in a study of regulatory T cells in long-lasting Graves disease. TCRdb independently ran MiXCR on the multiplex PCR reads; one entry per CDR3 protein. The table shows around 510,000 distinct CDR3 sequences, with 20% occurring only once. Sequences were derived from peripheral blood mononuclear cells (PBMCs), sampled when the disease was refractory, from a patient treated with antithyroid drugs. The receptors originated from a female donor with Graves disease. CDR3s leave out the opening cysteine and the closing phenylalanine or tryptophan. The size entry is marked missing in some rows and otherwise reads once, few, many or a size class.

v_call	clone_size	cdr3_aa
TRBV27	many	ASSPYRGLQETQY
TRBV7-3	.	ASSHAGTGTTEAF
TRBV6-1	.	ASSPQDPYNEQF
TRBV6-2/TRBV6-3	many	ASSLGQDNSPLH
TRBV5-1	.	ASSLASGNGEETQY
TRBV7-2	few	ASSRDGLYMNTEAF
TRBV5-1	.	ASSRDVSSYNEQF
TRBV28	many	ASSLYPGKATNEKLF
TRBV28	.	ASSFPSGRAF
TRBV28	few	ASSWVAGYT